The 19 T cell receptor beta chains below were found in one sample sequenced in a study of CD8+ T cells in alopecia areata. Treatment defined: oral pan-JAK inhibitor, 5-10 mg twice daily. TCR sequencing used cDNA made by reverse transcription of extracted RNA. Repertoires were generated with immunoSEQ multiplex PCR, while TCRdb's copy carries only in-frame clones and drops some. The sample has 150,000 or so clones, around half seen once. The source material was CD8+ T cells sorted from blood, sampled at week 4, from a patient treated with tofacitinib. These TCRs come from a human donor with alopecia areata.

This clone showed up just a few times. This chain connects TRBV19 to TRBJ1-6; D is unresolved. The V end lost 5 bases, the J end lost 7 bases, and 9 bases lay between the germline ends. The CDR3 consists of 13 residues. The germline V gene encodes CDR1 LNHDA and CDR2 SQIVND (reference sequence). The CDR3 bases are TGTGCCAGTAGTCCCACAGAGAATTCACCCCTCCACTTT. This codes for CASSPTENSPLHF.

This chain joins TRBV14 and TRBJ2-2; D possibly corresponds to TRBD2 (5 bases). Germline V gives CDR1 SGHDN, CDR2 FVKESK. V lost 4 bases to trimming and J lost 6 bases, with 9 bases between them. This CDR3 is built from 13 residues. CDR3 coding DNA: TGTGCCAGCAGCCCGGACTGGTCCGGGGAGCTGTTTTTT. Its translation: CASSPDWSGELFF.

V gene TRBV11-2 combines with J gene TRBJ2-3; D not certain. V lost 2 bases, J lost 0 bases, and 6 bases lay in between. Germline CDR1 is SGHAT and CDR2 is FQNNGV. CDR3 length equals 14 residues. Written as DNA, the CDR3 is TGTGCCAGCAGCTTATTAGGGAGCACAGATACGCAGTATTTT. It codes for CASSLLGSTDTQYF.

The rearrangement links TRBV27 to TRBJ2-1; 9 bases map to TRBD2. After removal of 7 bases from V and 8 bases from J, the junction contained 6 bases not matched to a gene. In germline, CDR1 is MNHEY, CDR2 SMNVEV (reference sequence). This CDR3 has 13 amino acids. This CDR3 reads CASTYSGGDEQFF. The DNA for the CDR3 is TGTGCCAGCACCTATAGCGGGGGTGATGAGCAGTTCTTC.

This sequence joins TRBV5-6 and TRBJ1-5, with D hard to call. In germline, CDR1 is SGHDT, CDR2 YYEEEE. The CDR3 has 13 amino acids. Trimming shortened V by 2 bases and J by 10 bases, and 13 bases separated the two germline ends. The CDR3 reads CASSFGGPGPQHF. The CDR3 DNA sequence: TGTGCCAGCAGCTTTGGCGGCCCCGGACCCCAGCATTTT.

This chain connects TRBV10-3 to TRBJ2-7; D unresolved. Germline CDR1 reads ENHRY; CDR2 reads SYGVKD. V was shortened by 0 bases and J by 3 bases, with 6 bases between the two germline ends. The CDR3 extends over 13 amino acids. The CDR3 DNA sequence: TGTGCCATCAGTGAGTCGTCAGACTACGAGCAGTACTTC. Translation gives CAISESSDYEQYF.

The CDR3 DNA reads TGCAGCGTTGGAGATGGCAATCAGCCCCAGCATTTT. As protein: CSVGDGNQPQHF. The chain combines TRBV29-1 with TRBJ1-5; D unresolved. V was shortened by 4 bases and J by 2 bases, with 6 bases between the two germline ends. The CDR3 totals 12 residues. Germline lookup yields CDR1 SQVTM and CDR2 ANQGSEA.

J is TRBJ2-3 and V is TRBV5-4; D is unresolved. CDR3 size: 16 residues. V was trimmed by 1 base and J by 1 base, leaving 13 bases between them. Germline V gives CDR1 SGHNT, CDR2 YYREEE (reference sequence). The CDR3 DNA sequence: TGTGCCAGCAGCTTGAGTTTAGGGTGGGGCACAGATACGCAGTATTTT. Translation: CASSLSLGWGTDTQYF.

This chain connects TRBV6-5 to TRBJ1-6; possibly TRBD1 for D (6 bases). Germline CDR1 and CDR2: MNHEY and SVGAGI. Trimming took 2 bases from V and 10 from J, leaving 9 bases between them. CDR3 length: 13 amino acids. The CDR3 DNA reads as TGTGCCAGCAGTTACGGGGGCCGGTCACCCCTCCACTTT. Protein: CASSYGGRSPLHF.

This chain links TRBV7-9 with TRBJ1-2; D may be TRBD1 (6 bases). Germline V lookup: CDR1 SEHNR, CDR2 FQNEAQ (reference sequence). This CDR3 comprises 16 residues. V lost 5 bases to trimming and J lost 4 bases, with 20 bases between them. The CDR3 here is CASSPTTQTGSYGYTF. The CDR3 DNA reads TGTGCCAGCAGCCCCACGACCCAGACAGGTAGCTATGGCTACACCTTC.

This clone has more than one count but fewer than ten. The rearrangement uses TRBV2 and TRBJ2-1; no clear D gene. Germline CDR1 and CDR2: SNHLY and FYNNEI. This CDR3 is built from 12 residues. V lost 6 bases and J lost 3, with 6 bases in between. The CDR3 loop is CASRDGYNEQFF. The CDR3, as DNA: TGTGCCAGCAGGGACGGCTACAATGAGCAGTTCTTC.

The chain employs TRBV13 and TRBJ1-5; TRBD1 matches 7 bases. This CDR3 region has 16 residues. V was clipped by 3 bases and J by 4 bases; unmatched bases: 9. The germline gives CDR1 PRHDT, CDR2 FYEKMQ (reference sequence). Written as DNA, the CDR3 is TGTGCCAGCAGCTTCCGATCAGGACAGGCTAATCAGCCCCAGCATTTT. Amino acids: CASSFRSGQANQPQHF.

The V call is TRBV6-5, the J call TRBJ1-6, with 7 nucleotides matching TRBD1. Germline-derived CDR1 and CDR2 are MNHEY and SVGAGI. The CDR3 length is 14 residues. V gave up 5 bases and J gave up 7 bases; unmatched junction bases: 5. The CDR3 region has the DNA TGTGCCAGCAGTCGGACAGGCCGAAATTCACCCCTCCACTTT. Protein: CASSRTGRNSPLHF.

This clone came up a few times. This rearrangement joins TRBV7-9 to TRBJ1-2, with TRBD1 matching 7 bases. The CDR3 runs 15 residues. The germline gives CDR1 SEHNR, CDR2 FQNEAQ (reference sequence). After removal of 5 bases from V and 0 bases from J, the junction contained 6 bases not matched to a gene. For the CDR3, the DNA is TGTGCCAGCAGCGCGCCGGGACAGTCTAACTATGGCTACACCTTC. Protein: CASSAPGQSNYGYTF.

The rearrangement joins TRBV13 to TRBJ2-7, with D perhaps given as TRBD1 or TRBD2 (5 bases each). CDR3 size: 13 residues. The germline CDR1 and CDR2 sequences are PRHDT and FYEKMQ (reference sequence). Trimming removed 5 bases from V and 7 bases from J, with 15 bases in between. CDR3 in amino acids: CASSPQDGTEQYF. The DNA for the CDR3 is TGTGCCAGCAGCCCCCAGGACGGGACGGAGCAGTACTTC.

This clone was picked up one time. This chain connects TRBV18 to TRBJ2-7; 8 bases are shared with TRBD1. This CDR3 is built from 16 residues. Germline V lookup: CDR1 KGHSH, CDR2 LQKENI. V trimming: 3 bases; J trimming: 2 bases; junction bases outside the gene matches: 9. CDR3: CASSPPVGTGPYEQYF. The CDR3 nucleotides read TGTGCCAGCTCACCCCCGGTCGGGACAGGCCCCTACGAGCAGTACTTC. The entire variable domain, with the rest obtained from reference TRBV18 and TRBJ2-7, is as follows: NAGVMQNPRHLVRRRGQEARLRCSPMKGHSHVYWYRQLPEEGLKFMVYLQKENIIDESGMPKERFSAEFPKEGPSILRIQQVVRGDSAAYFCASSPPVGTGPYEQYFGPGTRLTVT.

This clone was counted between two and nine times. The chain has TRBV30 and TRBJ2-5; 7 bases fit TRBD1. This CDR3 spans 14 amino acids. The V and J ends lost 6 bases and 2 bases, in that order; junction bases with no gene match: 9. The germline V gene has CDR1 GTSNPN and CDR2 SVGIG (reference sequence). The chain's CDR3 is CACEFWDRQETQYF. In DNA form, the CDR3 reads TGTGCCTGTGAATTTTGGGACAGACAAGAGACCCAGTACTTC.

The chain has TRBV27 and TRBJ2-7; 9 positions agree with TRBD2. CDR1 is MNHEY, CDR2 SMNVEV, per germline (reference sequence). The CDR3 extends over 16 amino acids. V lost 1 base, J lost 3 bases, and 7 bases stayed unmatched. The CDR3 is CASSLFPSGGFYEQYF. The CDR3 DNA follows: TGTGCCAGCAGTTTATTCCCCAGCGGGGGGTTCTACGAGCAGTACTTC.

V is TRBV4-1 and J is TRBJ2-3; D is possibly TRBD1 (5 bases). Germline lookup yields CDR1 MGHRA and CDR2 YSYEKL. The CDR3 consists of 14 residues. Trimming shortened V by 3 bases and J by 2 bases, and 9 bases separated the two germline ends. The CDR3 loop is CASSHAGFTDTQYF. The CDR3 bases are TGCGCCAGCAGCCACGCAGGGTTCACAGATACGCAGTATTTT.